The 13 T cell receptor beta chains presented below share a single source sample, sequenced in a study of OX40 agonist ivuxolimab in advanced cancers. Library preparation was by the immunoSEQ multiplex PCR assay. The clones in this table, taken by TCRdb from immuneACCESS, are in-frame only. Not every clone is retained; where verified, under half of the shortfall comes from an unresolved V gene, and the cause of the rest is unknown. The sample table shows tens of thousands of clones, and over 80% are seen once. 50% to 55% of the sample comes from the top ten. Sample: CD4+ or CD8+ T cells sorted from blood, taken in a trial of the OX40 agonist ivuxolimab. The receptors were sampled from an adult with an advanced solid tumor such as melanoma, head and neck, liver or kidney cancer.

V gene TRBV4-1 combines with J gene TRBJ2-7; D is perhaps TRBD1 (5 bases). The V end lost 0 bases, the J end lost 2 bases, and 11 bases lay between the germline ends. This CDR3 contains 15 residues. Germline V gene lookup returns CDR1 MGHRA and CDR2 YSYEKL. The CDR3 here is CASSQDRGGTYEQYF. The CDR3 DNA sequence: TGCGCCAGCAGCCAAGATAGGGGTGGGACCTACGAGCAGTACTTC.

The V and J genes are TRBV30 and TRBJ2-3, with D perhaps TRBD2 (6 bases). CDR1 GTSNPN and CDR2 SVGIG come from the germline V gene (reference sequence). Trimming cost V 5 bases and J 6 bases, with 12 bases left between them. This CDR3 has 12 residues. The DNA of the CDR3 is TGTGCCTGGCTGGAGGCGGGGGATACGCAGTATTTT. Protein: CAWLEAGDTQYF.

The V call is TRBV4-3, the J call TRBJ2-7, with TRBD2 as a possible D gene (6 bases). The CDR3 runs 15 residues. Trimming left V 1 base short and J 6 bases short, with 16 bases between. CDR1 and CDR2 (germline): LGHNA, YSLEER. CDR3 DNA sequence: TGCGCCAGCAGCCAAGCCGGGACCGGGAGAGGCGAGCAGTACTTC. It translates to CASSQAGTGRGEQYF.

The rearrangement joins TRBV6-6 to TRBJ2-5; D tentatively reads TRBD1 or TRBD2 (7 bases each). Trimming stripped 7 bases from V and 5 bases from J, with 20 bases between. The germline gives CDR1 MNHNY, CDR2 SVGAGI (reference sequence). The CDR3 covers 15 residues. The CDR3 reads CASNLATGREETQYF. In DNA form, the CDR3 reads TGTGCCAGCAACCTCGCGACAGGGCGGGAGGAGACCCAGTACTTC.

The CDR3 reads CASSPYRDTQYF. In DNA, the CDR3 is TGTGCCAGCAGTCCCTATCGCGATACGCAGTATTTT. The V gene is TRBV28, the J gene TRBJ2-3; unclear D gene. The germline V gene encodes CDR1 MDHEN and CDR2 SYDVKM. V was pared by 5 bases and J by 6 bases, with 9 bases between. CDR3 length: 12 residues.

V usage is TRBV19 and J usage is TRBJ2-7, with no clear D. The CDR3 sequence is 11 residues long. V was clipped by 5 bases and J by 3 bases, with 5 bases between them. Germline CDR1 LNHDA, CDR2 SQIVND (reference sequence). The CDR3 loop reads CASSSFYEQYF. The CDR3 region has the DNA TGTGCCAGTAGTTCCTTCTACGAGCAGTACTTC.

Note on this clone: The sample holds other DNA sequences that translate to the same CDR3. The CDR3 protein is CASSMAGTSGKRRELFF. CDR3 bases: TGTGCCAGTAGTATGGCTGGGACTAGCGGGAAGCGGCGGGAGCTGTTTTTT. V usage is TRBV19 and J usage is TRBJ2-2; 13 nucleotides agree with TRBD2. Trimming took 3 bases from V and 9 from J; bases not matched to a gene: 10. The CDR3 has 17 residues. CDR1 LNHDA and CDR2 SQIVND come from the germline V gene (reference sequence).

The chain combines TRBV14 with TRBJ1-4, with D hard to call. The CDR3 length is 12 residues. Germline-derived CDR1 and CDR2 are SGHDN and FVKESK. V was pared by 4 bases and J by 2 bases, with 2 bases between. The CDR3, as DNA: TGTGCCAGCAGCCCGACTAATGAAAAACTGTTTTTT. Translation gives CASSPTNEKLFF.

The chain has TRBV6-5 and TRBJ2-4; 9 bases align to TRBD1. V lost 4 bases and J lost 6; bases outside the gene matches: 7. The CDR3 contains 15 residues. The germline V gene encodes CDR1 MNHEY and CDR2 SVGAGI. CDR3 sequence reads: CASSSTQGAGNIQYF. CDR3 DNA: TGTGCCAGCAGTTCTACACAGGGGGCAGGAAACATTCAGTACTTC.

V usage is TRBV27 and J usage is TRBJ2-3, with 10 bases aligning to TRBD1. This CDR3 is 16 amino acids long. From germline, CDR1 is MNHEY and CDR2 SMNVEV (reference sequence). The V segment lost 3 bases and the J segment 2 bases; nucleotides outside the gene matches: 5. The CDR3 nucleotides read TGTGCCAGCAGTTTCGGGACAGGGGACTCCACAGATACGCAGTATTTT. Translating it yields CASSFGTGDSTDTQYF.

The chain is built from TRBV7-2 and TRBJ2-1; unclear D gene. Trimming took 6 bases from V and 4 from J, leaving 7 bases between them. CDR1 and CDR2 from the germline V gene are SGHTA and FQGNSA. The CDR3 has 12 amino acids. The CDR3, as DNA: TGTGCCAGCAGTTTCAGATACAATGAGCAGTTCTTC. Encoded protein: CASSFRYNEQFF.

The genes are TRBV5-6 and TRBJ2-5; D call uncertain. This CDR3 is 12 amino acids long. The germline V and J ends were trimmed by 4 bases and 3 bases, with 7 bases remaining between them. Germline V gene lookup returns CDR1 SGHDT and CDR2 YYEEEE. The CDR3 bases are TGTGCCAGCAGCGTACTCGAAGAGACCCAGTACTTC. Protein product: CASSVLEETQYF.

J is TRBJ1-1 and V is TRBV5-4; TRBD1 matches 12 bases. CDR3 length: 17 residues. Germline CDR1 SGHNT, CDR2 YYREEE (reference sequence). J lost 3 bases, V lost 7 bases, and 13 bases had no gene match. The DNA of the CDR3 is TGTGCCAGCCACCGGGACAGGGGGCGCGTCGGGGACACTGAAGCTTTCTTT. Translated, it gives CASHRDRGRVGDTEAFF.